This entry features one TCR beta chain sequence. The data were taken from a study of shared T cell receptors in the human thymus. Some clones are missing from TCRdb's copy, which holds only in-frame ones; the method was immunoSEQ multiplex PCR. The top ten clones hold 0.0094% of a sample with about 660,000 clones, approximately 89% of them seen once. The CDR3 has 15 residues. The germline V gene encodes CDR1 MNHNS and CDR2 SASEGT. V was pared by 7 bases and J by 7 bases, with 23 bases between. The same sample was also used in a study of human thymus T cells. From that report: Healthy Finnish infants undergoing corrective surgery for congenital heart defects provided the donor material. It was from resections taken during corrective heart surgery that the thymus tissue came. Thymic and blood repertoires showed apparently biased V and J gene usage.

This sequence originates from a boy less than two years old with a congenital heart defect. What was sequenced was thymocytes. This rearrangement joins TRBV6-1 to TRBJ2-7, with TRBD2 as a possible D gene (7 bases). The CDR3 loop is CASTMGGQTIREQYF. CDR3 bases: TGTGCCAGCACAATGGGGGGGCAGACAATCAGGGAGCAGTACTTC.